This T cell receptor (beta chain) emerged from a study of blood T cell repertoires in COVID-19. Overall study: Both acute and convalescent COVID-19 samples were obtained from the United States, Italy and Spain.

As originally analysed: Counts of nucleated cells, estimated from reference gene primer amplification, were obtained. TCRdb's copy holds only in-frame clones and misses some; the assay was immunoSEQ multiplex PCR. V and J calls and clone size are those listed in that table; D and trimming were worked out from the DNA. The sample yields under 60,000 clones, over 80% seen once. CDR3 size: 15 residues. Germline V gene sequence: CDR1 SGDLS, CDR2 YYNGEE. V lost 0 bases and J lost 1, with 8 bases in between. Sequencing input: peripheral blood. The source is a man aged 65 to 79 with acute or convalescent COVID-19. The chain employs TRBV9 and TRBJ2-1; perhaps TRBD2 as D (5 bases). CDR3 protein: CASSVDPGSYNEQFF. CDR3 bases: TGTGCCAGCAGCGTAGATCCGGGATCCTACAATGAGCAGTTCTTC.